This record concerns one T cell receptor beta chain sequence. The data stem from a study of T cells after yellow fever vaccination. V lost 2 bases and J lost 0; bases outside the gene matches: 4. CDR3 length equals 15 residues. Per germline, CDR1 SGHDN and CDR2 FVKESK. MiXCR, run by TCRdb on the 5' RACE reads, gives a single entry per CDR3 protein. The sample includes hundreds of thousands of distinct CDR3 sequences, about a fifth seen only once; the top ten take around 15%. The material sequenced was PBMCs, taken 15 days after the yellow fever booster vaccination. The receptor was isolated from a man under 40 who received the YFV17D yellow fever vaccine. This sequence joins TRBV14 and TRBJ2-7, with 7 nucleotides matching TRBD1. Written as DNA, the CDR3 is TGTGCCAGCAGCCAACCCGGGACAGTCTCCTACGAGCAGTACTTC. This translates into CASSQPGTVSYEQYF. The full variable domain, rest sourced from reference TRBV14 and TRBJ2-7, is EAGVTQFPSHSVIEKGQTVTLRCDPISGHDNLYWYRRVMGKEIKFLLHFVKESKQDESGMPNNRFLAERTGGTYSTLKVQPAELEDSGVYFCASSQPGTVSYEQYFGPGTRLTVT.